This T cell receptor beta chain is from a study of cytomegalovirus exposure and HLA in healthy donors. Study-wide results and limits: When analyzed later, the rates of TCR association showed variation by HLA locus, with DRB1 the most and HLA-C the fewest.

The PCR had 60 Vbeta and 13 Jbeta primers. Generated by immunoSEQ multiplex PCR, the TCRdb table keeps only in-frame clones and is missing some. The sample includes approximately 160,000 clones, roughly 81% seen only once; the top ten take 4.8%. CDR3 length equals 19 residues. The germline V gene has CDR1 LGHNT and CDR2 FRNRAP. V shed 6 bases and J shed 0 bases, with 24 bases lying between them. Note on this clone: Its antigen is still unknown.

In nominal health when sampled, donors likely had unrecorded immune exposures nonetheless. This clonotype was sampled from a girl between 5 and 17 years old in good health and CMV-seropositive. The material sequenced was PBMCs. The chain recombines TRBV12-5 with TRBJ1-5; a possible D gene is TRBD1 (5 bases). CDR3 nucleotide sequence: TGTGCTAGTGGCCCTTCTGCCGGGGGGTTGCTATATAGCAATCAGCCCCAGCATTTT. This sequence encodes CASGPSAGGLLYSNQPQHF.